The clone carrying this T cell receptor (beta chain) was recorded many times. Its antigen is undetermined. The CDR3 runs to 15 residues. Germline V gives CDR1 SGHTA, CDR2 FQGNSA. The V gene lost 1 base and the J gene lost 0 bases, with 7 bases spanning the gap. RNA transcripts provided the source from which TCR beta CDR3 regions were amplified. A set of HTBI primers served as the primers for a first-round RT-PCR of the TCR CDR3. TCRdb ran MiXCR on the multiplex PCR reads and lists one entry per CDR3 protein. The sample records roughly 500,000 distinct CDR3 sequences, about 45% being singletons. The data were obtained in a study of T cells in Graves' hyperthyroidism and ophthalmopathy. Researchers barred patients who had uncontrolled infection, other autoimmune disease, pregnancy or lactation. Study-level points and caveats: Most expanded thyroid clonotypes above 0.001 recurred in blood. Separation of ophthalmopathy from stable hyperthyroidism was achieved by a 13 V-J model. Prediction of ophthalmopathy progression came a median 6.5 months pre-onset.

The TCR comes from an adult woman with Graves' disease, either hyperthyroidism or ophthalmopathy (not recorded which). Material: peripheral blood or thyroid tissue (not recorded which). The chain employs TRBV7-2 and TRBJ1-3; D is undetermined. CDR3 coding DNA: TGTGCCAGCAGCTTAGTGCACGTCTCTGGAAACACCATATATTTT. Translation gives CASSLVHVSGNTIYF. Based on the CDR3 plus reference TRBV7-2 and TRBJ1-3, the full variable domain is GAGVSQSPSNKVTEKGKDVELRCDPISGHTALYWYRQSLGQGLEFLIYFQGNSAPDKSGLPSDRFSAERTGGSVSTLTIQRTQQEDSAVYLCASSLVHVSGNTIYFGEGSWLTVV.